A single count supports the clone carrying this T cell receptor (beta chain). The table came from immunoSEQ multiplex PCR; TCRdb's copy has only in-frame clones and leaves some out. The data show about 75,000 clones, approximately 82% seen once. The CDR3 is 14 amino acids. Trimming cost V 6 bases and J 4 bases, with 13 bases left between them. In germline, CDR1 is SGHTA, CDR2 FQGNSA. The data were obtained in a study of blood T cell repertoires in COVID-19. Study as a whole: Researchers got acute and convalescent COVID-19 samples from the United States, Italy and Spain.

This chain links TRBV7-2 with TRBJ1-3; tentative D call: TRBD1 (5 bases). The material sequenced was peripheral blood. This clonotype was obtained from a woman aged 50 to 60 with acute or convalescent COVID-19. The DNA for the CDR3 is TGTGCCAGCAGGCAGATGGGGCAAGGAAACACCATATATTTT. Translated, it gives CASRQMGQGNTIYF.